Listed below are T cell receptor beta chains from one sample, sequenced in a study of blood T cells in healthy people across ages. TCRdb passed the 5' RACE reads through MiXCR, listing each CDR3 protein once. The sample holds about 1.7 million distinct CDR3 sequences, 28% seen once. What was sequenced was blood. These receptors were collected from a woman in her twenties or thirties in good health. Both conserved end residues are part of each CDR3. A D gene is named only where the DNA matches it firmly. The size field is filled for only some rows; it gives once, few, many or a size class.

TRBJ2-3 TRBD2 TRBV24-1 . CATSDASGGITQYF TGTGCCACCAGTGATGCGAGCGGGGGGATAACGCAGTATTTT
TRBJ1-6 TRBD1 TRBV5-1 . CASSLVAQGHSSPLHF TGCGCCAGCAGCTTGGTAGCACAGGGGCATAGTTCACCCCTCCACTTT
TRBJ2-7 TRBD2 TRBV6-2/TRBV6-3 many CASSYSSAGAYEQYF TGTGCCAGCAGTTACTCATCAGCGGGAGCCTACGAGCAGTACTTC
TRBJ1-2 . TRBV7-9 few CASSSRDRYGYTF TGTGCCAGCAGCTCCCGGGACCGTTATGGCTACACCTTC
TRBJ2-2 . TRBV10-3 . CAISRQESTGELFF TGTGCCATCAGTCGCCAAGAGAGCACCGGGGAGCTGTTTTTT
TRBJ2-3 TRBD1 TRBV5-1 many CASSLEGGDTDTQYF TGCGCCAGCAGCTTGGAAGGGGGCGACACAGATACGCAGTATTTT
TRBJ1-5 . TRBV10-3 few CAISQELNQPQHF TGTGCCATCAGTCAAGAACTCAATCAGCCCCAGCATTTT
TRBJ1-1 . TRBV3-1 . CASSQDAGGTEAFF TGTGCCAGCAGCCAAGACGCGGGGGGGACTGAAGCTTTCTTT
TRBJ2-5 TRBD2 TRBV24-1 few CATSDLQSSGGQETQYF TGTGCCACCAGTGATTTGCAGTCTAGCGGGGGCCAAGAGACCCAGTACTTC
TRBJ2-7 TRBD1 TRBV10-3 many CAINAGTGDYEQYF TGTGCCATCAATGCCGGGACAGGGGACTACGAGCAGTACTTC
TRBJ1-6 . TRBV11-2 few CASSPIQDSPLHF TGTGCCAGCAGCCCCATACAGGATTCACCCCTCCACTTT
TRBJ1-1 . TRBV5-1 . CASSLNSETQAFF TGCGCCAGCAGCTTGAACTCCGAGACACAAGCTTTCTTT
TRBJ2-4 . TRBV14 many CASSRSANIQYF TGTGCCAGCAGCCGCAGTGCTAACATTCAGTACTTC
TRBJ2-5 . TRBV10-3 many CAISASGLYQETQYF TGTGCCATCAGTGCGTCAGGGCTGTACCAAGAGACCCAGTACTTC
TRBJ2-2 TRBD2 TRBV6-6 . CASGAGYTGELFF TGTGCCAGCGGAGCGGGATACACCGGGGAGCTGTTTTTT
TRBJ2-1 TRBD2 TRBV3-1 . CASRVLAGSEQFF TGTGCCAGCAGGGTACTAGCGGGGTCGGAGCAGTTCTTC
TRBJ2-7 . TRBV27 few CASTLCRGSSYEQYF TGTGCCAGCACCCTTTGCCGGGGTAGCTCCTACGAGCAGTACTTC
TRBJ1-2 TRBD1 TRBV20-1 few CSARQGFYGYTF TGCAGTGCCAGACAGGGGTTCTATGGCTACACCTTC
TRBJ1-5 . TRBV5-1 many CASSPGDNLSNQPQHF TGCGCCAGCAGCCCAGGGGACAACTTGAGCAATCAGCCCCAGCATTTT
TRBJ2-1 . TRBV5-1 . CASSFMGVEQETQFF TGCGCCAGCAGCTTTATGGGAGTCGAACAAGAGACCCAGTTCTTC
TRBJ2-2 TRBD1 TRBV6-5 few CASSPPDRGNTGELFF TGTGCCAGCAGTCCACCAGACAGGGGGAACACCGGGGAGCTGTTTTTT
TRBJ2-3 . TRBV28 few CASSPHTGIRDTQYF TGTGCCAGCAGTCCACACACAGGGATCAGAGATACGCAGTATTTT